This entry features one TCR beta chain sequence. The data are from a study of blood T cell repertoires in COVID-19. The study recruited people aged about 18 to 95 years across some 23 US areas. Before being deemed recovered, Cohort 3 donors had two negative PCRs, clearance, or symptom resolution. In the authors' workflow: For nucleated cells, counts were estimated from reference gene primer amplification. Profiled with immunoSEQ multiplex PCR; TCRdb holds only in-frame clones, not every one. V and J calls and clone size are copied from that table; D and trimming were computed from the DNA. The sample carries hundreds of thousands of clones, 70% to 90% recorded once. From germline, CDR1 is SEHNR and CDR2 FQNEAQ (reference sequence). The CDR3 length is 16 residues. V shed 5 bases and J 5 bases; nucleotides not matched to a gene: 13.

The sequence was obtained from a man aged 30 to 45 who had recovered from COVID-19. Sequencing input: PBMCs or T cells enriched from blood (not recorded which). The chain uses TRBV7-9 and TRBJ1-2; 8 bases match TRBD1. In nucleotides, the CDR3 is TGTGCCAGCAGCGCAGACAGGGGCAGAAAAAAGTATGGCTACACCTTC. Translating it yields CASSADRGRKKYGYTF.